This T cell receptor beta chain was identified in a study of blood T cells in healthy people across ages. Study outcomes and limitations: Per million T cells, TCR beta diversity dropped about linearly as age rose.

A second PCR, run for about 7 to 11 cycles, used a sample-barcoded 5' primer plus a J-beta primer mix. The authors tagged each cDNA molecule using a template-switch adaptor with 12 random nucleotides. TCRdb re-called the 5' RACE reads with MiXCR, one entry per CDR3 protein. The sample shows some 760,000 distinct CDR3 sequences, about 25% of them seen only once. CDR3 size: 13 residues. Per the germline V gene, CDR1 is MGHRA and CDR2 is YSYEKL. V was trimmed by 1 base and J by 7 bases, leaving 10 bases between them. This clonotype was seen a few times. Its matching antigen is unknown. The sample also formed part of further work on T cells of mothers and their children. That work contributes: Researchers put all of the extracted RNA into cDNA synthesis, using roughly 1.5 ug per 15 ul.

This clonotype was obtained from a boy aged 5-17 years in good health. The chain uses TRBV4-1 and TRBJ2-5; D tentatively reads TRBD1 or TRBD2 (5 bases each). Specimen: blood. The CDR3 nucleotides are TGCGCCAGCAGCCAAGTCGGGGACGGGACCCAGTACTTC. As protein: CASSQVGDGTQYF.